One T cell receptor (beta chain) is described in this entry. Treatment indicated: roughly 20 received Ad26.COV2.S at low or high dose, single or two shots; about 5 received placebo; per-sample allocation not given. Sampling was performed 63 days after the first vaccine or placebo injection. These data are taken from a study of Ad26.COV2.S vaccination and SARS-CoV-2 variants. Study-level background: Enrolled in COV1001, the donor was in the Ad26.COV2.S trial arm, which received the vaccine.

TCRdb's table, derived via immunoSEQ multiplex PCR, lists solely in-frame clones and lacks some. The data show 400,000 to 500,000 clones, 80% to 90% seen once. Germline CDR1 and CDR2: SGHTA and FQGNSA. Trimming took 1 base from V and 0 from J, leaving 6 bases between them. This CDR3 is built from 14 residues. The rearrangement links TRBV7-2 to TRBJ1-1; D is unclear. This sample comprised peripheral blood, obtained in a trial of Ad26.COV2.S vaccine versus placebo. The source of this sequence is a person aged 18 to 65 who received the Ad26.COV2.S COVID-19 vaccine or a placebo. The CDR3 nucleotides read TGTGCCAGCAGCTTAGGGCAGTTGAACACTGAAGCTTTCTTT. This sequence encodes CASSLGQLNTEAFF.